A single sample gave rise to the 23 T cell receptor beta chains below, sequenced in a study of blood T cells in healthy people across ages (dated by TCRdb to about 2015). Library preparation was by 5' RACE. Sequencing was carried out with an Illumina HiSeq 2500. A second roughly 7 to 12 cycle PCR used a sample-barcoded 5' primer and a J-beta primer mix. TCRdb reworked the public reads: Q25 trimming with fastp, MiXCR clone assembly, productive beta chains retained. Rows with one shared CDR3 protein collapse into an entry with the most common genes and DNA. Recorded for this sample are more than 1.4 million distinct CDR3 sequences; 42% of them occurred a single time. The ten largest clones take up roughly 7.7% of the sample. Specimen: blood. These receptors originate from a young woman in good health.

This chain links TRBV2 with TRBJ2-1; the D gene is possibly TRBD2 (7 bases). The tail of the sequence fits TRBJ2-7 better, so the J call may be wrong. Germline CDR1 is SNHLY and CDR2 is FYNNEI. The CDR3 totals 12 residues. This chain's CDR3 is CASSGGYNEQYF. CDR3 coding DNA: TGTGCCAGCTCGGGGGGCTACAATGAGCAGTACTTC.

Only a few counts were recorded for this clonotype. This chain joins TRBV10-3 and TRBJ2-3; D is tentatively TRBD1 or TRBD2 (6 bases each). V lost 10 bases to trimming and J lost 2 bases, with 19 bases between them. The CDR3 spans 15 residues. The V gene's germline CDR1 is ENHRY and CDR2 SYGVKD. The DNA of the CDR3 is TGTGCCAGCCGCAGCTCGGGGGCCTACACAGATACGCAGTATTTT. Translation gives CASRSSGAYTDTQYF.

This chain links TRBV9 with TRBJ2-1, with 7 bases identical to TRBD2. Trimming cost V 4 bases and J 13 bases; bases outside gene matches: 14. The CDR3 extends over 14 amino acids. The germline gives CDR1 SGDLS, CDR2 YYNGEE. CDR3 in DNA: TGTGCCAGCAGCTTCGGAGCGGGGCTGGAGACCCAGTTCTTC. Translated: CASSFGAGLETQFF.

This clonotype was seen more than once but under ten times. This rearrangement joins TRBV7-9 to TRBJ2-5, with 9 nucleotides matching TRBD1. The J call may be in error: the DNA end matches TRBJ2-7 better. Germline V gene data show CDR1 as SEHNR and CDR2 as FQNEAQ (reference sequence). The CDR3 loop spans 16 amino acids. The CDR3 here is CASSLAPDRGEYEQYF. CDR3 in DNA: TGTGCCAGCAGCTTAGCTCCCGACAGGGGGGAATACGAGCAGTACTTC.

The CDR3 DNA follows: TGTGCCAGCAGCGCAAGACAGGGGCCTTTGAACACTGAAGCTTTCTTT. Translated: CASSARQGPLNTEAFF. The chain has TRBV7-6 and TRBJ1-1; 8 bases are a match to TRBD1. This CDR3 is 16 amino acids long. From germline, CDR1 is SGHVS and CDR2 FNYEAQ. The J segment lost 0 bases and the V segment lost 5 bases, leaving 8 bases of the junction unmatched.

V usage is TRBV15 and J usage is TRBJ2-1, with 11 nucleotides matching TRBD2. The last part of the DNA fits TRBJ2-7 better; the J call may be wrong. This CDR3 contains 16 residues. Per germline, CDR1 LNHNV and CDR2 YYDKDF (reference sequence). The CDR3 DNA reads TGTGCCACCAGCAGCTCGGGACTAGCGGCCCCGGACGAGCAGTACTTC. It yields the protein CATSSSGLAAPDEQYF.

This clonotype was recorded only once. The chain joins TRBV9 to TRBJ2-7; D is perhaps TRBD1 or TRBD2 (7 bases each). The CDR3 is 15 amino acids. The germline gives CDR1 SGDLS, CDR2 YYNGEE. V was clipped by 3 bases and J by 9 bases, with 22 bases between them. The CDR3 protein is CASSAQGGAFQRQYF. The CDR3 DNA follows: TGTGCCAGCAGCGCCCAGGGGGGGGCCTTCCAACGGCAGTACTTC.

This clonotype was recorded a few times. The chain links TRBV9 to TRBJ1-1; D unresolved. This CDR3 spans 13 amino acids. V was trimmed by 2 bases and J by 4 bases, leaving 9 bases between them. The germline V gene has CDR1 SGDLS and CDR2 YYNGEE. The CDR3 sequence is CASSVGISTEAFF. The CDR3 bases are TGTGCCAGCAGCGTGGGGATCAGCACTGAAGCTTTCTTT.

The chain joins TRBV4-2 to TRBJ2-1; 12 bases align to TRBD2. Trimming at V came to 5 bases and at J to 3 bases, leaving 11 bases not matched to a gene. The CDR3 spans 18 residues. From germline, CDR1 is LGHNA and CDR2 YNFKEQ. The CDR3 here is CASSTRAGLAGNYNEQFF. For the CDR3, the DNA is TGTGCCAGCAGCACCCGGGCCGGACTAGCGGGAAACTACAATGAGCAGTTCTTC.

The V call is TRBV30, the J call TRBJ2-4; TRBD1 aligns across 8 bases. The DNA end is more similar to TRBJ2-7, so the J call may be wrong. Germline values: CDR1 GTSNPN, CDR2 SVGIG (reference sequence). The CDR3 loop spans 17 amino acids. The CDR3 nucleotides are TGTGCCTGGAGGGCCGGGACAGGCAGACCTAATAACTACGAGCAGTACTTC. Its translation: CAWRAGTGRPNNYEQYF.

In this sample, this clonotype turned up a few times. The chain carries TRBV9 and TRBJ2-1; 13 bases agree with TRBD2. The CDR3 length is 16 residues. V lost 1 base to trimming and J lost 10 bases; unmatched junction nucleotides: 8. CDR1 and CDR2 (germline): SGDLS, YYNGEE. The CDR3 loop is CASSVSTSGRSGEQFF. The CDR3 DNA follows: TGTGCCAGCAGCGTATCGACTAGCGGGAGGTCAGGAGAGCAGTTCTTC.

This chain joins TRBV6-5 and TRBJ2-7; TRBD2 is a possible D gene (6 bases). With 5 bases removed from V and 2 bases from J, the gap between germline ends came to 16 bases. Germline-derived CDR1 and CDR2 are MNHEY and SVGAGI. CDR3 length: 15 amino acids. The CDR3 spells CASSRRDFLTYEQYF. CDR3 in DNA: TGTGCCAGCAGTAGACGGGACTTTCTCACCTACGAGCAGTACTTC.

The CDR3 loop is CASSQSLRGTVLYEQYF. The CDR3 coding sequence is TGCGCCAGCAGCCAATCCCTACGGGGGACGGTTCTCTACGAGCAGTACTTC. V and J are TRBV4-1 and TRBJ2-7; D is possibly TRBD2 (6 bases). Germline V lookup: CDR1 MGHRA, CDR2 YSYEKL. Trimming took 2 bases from V and 3 from J, leaving 20 bases between them. The CDR3 runs 17 residues.

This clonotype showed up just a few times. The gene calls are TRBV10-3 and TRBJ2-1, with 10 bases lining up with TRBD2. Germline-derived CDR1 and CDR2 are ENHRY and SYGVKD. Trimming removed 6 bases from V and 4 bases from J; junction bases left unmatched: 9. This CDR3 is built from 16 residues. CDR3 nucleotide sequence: TGTGCCATCAGCCCCGTTAGCGGGGGGCTTTACAATGAGCAGTTCTTC. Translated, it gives CAISPVSGGLYNEQFF.

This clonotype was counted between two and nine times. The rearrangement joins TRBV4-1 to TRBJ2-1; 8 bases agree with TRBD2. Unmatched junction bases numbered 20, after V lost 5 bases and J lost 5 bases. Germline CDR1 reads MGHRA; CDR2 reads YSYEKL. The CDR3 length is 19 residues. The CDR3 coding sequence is TGCGCCAGCAGCTTATCATCCCAGAGCGGGGGCATTACTAACAATGAGCAGTTCTTC. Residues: CASSLSSQSGGITNNEQFF.

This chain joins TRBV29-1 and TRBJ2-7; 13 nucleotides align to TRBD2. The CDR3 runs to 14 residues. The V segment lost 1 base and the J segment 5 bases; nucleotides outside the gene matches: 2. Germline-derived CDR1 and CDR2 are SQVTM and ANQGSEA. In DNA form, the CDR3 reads TGCAGCGTTGAAGGGACTAGCGGGGGTCACGAGCAGTACTTC. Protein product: CSVEGTSGGHEQYF.

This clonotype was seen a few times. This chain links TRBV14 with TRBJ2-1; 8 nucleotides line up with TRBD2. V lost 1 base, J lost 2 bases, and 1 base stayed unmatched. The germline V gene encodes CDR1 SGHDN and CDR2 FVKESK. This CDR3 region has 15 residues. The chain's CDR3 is CASSQAGGTYNEQFF. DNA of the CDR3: TGTGCCAGCAGCCAAGCGGGGGGGACCTACAATGAGCAGTTCTTC.

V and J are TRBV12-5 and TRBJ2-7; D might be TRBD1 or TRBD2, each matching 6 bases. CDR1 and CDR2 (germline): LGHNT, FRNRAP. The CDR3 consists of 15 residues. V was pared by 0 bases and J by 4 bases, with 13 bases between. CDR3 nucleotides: TGTGCTAGTGGTTTGGTAAACGGGGGCGATTACGAGCAGTACTTC. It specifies CASGLVNGGDYEQYF.

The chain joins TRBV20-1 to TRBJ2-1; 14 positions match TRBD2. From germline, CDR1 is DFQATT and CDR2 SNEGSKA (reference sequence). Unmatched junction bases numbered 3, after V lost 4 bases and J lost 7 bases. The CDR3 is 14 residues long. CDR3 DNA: TGCAGTGCTACCGGGACTAGCGGGAGAAATGAGCAGTTCTTC. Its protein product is CSATGTSGRNEQFF.

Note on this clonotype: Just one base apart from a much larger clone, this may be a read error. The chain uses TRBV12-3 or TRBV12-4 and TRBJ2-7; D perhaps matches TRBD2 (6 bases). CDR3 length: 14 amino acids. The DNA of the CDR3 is TGTGCCAGCAGTGTAGCGGAACTCTCCTACGAGCAGTACTTC. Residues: CASSVAELSYEQYF.

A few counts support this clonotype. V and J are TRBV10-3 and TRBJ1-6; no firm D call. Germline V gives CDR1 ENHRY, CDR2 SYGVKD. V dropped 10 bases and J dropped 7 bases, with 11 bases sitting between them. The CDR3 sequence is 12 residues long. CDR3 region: CATAPGNSPLHF. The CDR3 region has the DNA TGTGCCACTGCGCCCGGAAATTCACCCCTCCACTTT.

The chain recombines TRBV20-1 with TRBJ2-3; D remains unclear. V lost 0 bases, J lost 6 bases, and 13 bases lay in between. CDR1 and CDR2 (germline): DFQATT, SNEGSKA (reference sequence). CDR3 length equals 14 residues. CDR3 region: CSARDPISGDTQYF. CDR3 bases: TGCAGTGCTAGAGACCCCATATCCGGGGATACGCAGTATTTT.

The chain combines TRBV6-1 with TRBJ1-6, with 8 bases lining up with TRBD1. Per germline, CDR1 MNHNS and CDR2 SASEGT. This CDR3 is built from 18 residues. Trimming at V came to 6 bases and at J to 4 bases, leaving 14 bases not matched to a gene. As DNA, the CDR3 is TGTGCCAGCAGCCGGACAGGGAGTGCCAAAACTTATAATTCACCCCTCCACTTT. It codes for CASSRTGSAKTYNSPLHF.